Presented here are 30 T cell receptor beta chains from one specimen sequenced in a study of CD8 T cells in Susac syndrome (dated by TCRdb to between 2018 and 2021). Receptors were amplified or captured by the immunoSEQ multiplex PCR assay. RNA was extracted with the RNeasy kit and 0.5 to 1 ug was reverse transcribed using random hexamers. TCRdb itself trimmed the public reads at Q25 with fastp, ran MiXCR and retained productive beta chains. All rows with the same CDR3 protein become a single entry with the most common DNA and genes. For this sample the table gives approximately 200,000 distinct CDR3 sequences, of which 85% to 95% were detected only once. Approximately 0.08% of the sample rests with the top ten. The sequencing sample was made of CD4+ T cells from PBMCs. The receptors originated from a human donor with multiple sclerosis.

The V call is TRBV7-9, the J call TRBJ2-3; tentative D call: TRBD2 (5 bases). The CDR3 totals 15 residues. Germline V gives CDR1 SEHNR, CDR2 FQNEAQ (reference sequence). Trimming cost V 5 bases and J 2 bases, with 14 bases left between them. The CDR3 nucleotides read TGTGCCAGCAGCCCTTTGGCGGGCTCCACAGATACGCAGTATTTT. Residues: CASSPLAGSTDTQYF.

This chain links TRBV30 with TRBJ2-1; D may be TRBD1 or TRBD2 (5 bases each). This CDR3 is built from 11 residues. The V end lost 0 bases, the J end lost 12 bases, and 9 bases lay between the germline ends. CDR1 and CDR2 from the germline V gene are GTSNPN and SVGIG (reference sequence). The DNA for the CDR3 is TGTGCCTGGAGTGTTGGGGGTTTGCAGTTCTTC. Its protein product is CAWSVGGLQFF.

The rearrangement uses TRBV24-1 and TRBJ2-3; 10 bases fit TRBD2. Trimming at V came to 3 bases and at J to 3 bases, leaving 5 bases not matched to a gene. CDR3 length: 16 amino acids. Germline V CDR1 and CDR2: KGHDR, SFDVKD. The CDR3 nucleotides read TGTGCCACCAGTGATGTGTCTAGCGGGGGAACAGATACGCAGTATTTT. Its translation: CATSDVSSGGTDTQYF.

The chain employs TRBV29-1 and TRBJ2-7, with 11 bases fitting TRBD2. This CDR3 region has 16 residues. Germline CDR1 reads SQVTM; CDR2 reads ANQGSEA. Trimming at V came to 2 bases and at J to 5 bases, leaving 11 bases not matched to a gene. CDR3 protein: CSVETSLGLAVHEQYF. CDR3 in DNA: TGCAGCGTTGAAACCTCGTTGGGACTAGCGGTGCACGAGCAGTACTTC.

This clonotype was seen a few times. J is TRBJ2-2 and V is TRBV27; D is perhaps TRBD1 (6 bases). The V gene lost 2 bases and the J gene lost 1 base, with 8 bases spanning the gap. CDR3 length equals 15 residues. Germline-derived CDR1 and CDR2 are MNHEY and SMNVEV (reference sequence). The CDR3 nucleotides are TGTGCCAGCAGTTTACTGGGACAGAACACCGGGGAGCTGTTTTTT. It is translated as CASSLLGQNTGELFF.

DNA of the CDR3: TGCAGTGCCATATCCCGGGGGGCCGGCGAGCAGTACGTC. As protein: CSAISRGAGEQYV. This rearrangement joins TRBV20-1 to TRBJ2-7, with a weak D call TRBD2 (7 bases). Per the germline V gene, CDR1 is DFQATT and CDR2 is SNEGSKA (reference sequence). The CDR3 extends over 13 amino acids. V was pared by 6 bases and J by 6 bases, with 18 bases between.

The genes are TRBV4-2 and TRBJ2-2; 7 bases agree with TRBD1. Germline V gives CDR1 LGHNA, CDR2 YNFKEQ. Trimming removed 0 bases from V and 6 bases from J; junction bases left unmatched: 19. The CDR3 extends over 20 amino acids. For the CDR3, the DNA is TGTGCCAGCAGCCAAGAACTAATTTTGAGGGGGCGAGGATTAGCCGGGGAGCTGTTTTTT. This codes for CASSQELILRGRGLAGELFF.

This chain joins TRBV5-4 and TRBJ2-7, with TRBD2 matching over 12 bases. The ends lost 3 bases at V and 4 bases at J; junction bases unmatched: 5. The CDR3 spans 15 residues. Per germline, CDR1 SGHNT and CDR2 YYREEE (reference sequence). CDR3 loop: CASSSGLAGIYEQYV. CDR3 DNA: TGTGCCAGCAGCTCCGGACTAGCGGGGATATACGAGCAGTACGTC.

The CDR3 sequence: CASSPGARSYEQYF. The CDR3 DNA is TGTGCCAGCAGCCCCGGGGCGCGCTCCTACGAGCAGTACTTC. The chain employs TRBV7-9 and TRBJ2-7; D tentatively fits TRBD1 or TRBD2 (5 bases each). The germline V gene has CDR1 SEHNR and CDR2 FQNEAQ (reference sequence). The V and J ends lost 5 bases and 0 bases respectively, with 11 bases between them. This CDR3 spans 14 amino acids.

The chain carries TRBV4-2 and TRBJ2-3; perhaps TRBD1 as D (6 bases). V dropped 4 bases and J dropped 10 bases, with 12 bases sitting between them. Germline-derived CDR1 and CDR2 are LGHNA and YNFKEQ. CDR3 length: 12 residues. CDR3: CASSPDSGAQYF. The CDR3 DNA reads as TGTGCCAGCAGCCCCGACTCAGGGGCGCAGTATTTT.

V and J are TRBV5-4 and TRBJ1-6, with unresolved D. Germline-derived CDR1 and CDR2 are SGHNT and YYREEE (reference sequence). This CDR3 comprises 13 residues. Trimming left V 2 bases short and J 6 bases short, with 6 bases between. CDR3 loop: CASSFSSNSPLHF. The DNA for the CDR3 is TGTGCCAGCAGCTTTTCGAGTAATTCACCCCTCCACTTT.

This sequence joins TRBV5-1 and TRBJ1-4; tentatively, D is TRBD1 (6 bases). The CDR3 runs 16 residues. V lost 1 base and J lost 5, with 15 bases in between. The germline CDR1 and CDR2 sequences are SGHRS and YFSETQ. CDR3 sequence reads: CASSLSVFTGNEKLFF. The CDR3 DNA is TGCGCCAGCAGCTTGAGTGTGTTCACAGGGAATGAAAAACTGTTTTTT.

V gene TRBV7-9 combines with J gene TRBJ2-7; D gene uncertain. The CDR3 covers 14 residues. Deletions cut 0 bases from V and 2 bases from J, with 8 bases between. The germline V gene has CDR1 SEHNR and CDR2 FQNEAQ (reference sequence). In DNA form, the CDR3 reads TGTGCCAGCAGCTTAGCGGCTCAACCCTACGAGCAGTACTTC. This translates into CASSLAAQPYEQYF.

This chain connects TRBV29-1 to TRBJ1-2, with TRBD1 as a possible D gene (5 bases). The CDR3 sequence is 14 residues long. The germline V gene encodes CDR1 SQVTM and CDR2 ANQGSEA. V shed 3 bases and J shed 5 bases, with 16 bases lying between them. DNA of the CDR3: TGCAGCGTTGAGCCAGGAGGGGAGGGGTATGGCTACACCTTC. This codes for CSVEPGGEGYGYTF.

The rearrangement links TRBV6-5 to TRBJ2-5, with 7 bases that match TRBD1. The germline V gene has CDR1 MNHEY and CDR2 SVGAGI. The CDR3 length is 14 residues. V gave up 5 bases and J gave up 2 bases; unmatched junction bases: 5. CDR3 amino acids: CASSRRGQQETQYF. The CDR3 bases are TGTGCCAGCAGTCGACGGGGACAGCAAGAGACCCAGTACTTC.

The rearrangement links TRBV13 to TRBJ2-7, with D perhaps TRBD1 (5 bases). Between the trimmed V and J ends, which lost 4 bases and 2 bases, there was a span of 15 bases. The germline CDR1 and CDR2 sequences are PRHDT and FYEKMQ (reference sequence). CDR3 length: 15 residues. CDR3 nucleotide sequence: TGTGCCAGCAGCTCAAGACAGTATATTACCTACGAGCAGTACTTC. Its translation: CASSSRQYITYEQYF.

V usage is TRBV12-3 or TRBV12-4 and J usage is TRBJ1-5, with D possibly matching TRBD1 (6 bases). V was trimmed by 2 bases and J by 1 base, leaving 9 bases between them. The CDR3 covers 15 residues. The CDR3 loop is CASSLIGQSNQPQHF. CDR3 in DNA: TGTGCCAGCAGTTTAATAGGACAGAGCAATCAGCCCCAGCATTTT.

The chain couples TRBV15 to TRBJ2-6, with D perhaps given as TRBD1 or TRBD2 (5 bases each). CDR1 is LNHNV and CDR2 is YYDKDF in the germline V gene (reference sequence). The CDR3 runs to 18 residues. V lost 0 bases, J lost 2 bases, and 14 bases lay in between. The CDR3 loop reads CATSRDFTGPPGANVLTF. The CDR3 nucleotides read TGTGCCACCAGCAGAGATTTCACGGGGCCTCCTGGGGCCAACGTCCTGACTTTC.

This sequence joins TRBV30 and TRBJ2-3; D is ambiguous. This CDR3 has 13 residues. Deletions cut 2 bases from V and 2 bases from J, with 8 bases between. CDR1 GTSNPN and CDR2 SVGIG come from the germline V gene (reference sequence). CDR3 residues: CAWSSLITDTQYF. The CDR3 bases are TGTGCCTGGAGTTCGCTGATCACAGATACGCAGTATTTT.

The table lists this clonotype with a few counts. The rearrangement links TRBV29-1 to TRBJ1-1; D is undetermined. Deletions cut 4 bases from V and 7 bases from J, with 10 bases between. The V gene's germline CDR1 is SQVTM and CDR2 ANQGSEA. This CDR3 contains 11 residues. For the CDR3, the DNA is TGCAGCGTTGGAGTCGGTGGTGAAGCTTTCTTT. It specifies CSVGVGGEAFF.

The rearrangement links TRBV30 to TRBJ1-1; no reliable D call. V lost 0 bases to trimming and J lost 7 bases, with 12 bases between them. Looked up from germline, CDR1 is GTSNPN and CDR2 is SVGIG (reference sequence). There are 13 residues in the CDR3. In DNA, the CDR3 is TGTGCCTGGAGTGTACCCATAGTTCATGAAGCTTTCTTT. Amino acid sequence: CAWSVPIVHEAFF.

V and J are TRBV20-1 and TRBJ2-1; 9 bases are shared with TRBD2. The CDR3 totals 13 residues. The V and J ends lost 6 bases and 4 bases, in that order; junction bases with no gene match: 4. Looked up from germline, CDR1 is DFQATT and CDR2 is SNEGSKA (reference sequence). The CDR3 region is CSAPTSGYNEQFF. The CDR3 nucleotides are TGCAGTGCCCCGACTAGCGGTTACAATGAGCAGTTCTTC.

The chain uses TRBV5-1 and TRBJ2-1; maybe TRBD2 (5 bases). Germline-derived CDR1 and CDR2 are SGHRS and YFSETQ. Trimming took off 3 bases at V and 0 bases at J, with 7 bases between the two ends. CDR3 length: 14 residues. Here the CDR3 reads CASSSGSSYNEQFF. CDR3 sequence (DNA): TGCGCCAGCAGCTCGGGAAGCTCCTACAATGAGCAGTTCTTC.

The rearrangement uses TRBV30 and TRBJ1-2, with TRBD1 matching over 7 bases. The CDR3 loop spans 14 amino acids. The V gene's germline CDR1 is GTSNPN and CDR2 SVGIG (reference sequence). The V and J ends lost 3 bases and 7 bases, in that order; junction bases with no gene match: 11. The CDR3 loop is CAWRLTGAGGGYTF. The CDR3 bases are TGTGCCTGGAGACTTACAGGGGCGGGCGGTGGCTACACCTTC.

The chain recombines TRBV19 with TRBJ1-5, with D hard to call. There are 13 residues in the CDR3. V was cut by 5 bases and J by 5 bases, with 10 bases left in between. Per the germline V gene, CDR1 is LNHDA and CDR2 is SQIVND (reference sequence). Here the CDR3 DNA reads TGTGCCAGTAGTTGGCAGCATGATCAGCCCCAGCATTTT. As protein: CASSWQHDQPQHF.

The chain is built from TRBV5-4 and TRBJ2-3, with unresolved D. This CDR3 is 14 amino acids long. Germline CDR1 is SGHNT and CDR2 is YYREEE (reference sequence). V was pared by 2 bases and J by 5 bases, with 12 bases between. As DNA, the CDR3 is TGTGCCAGCAGCTTCCAGGCTCACGGAGATACGCAGTATTTT. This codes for CASSFQAHGDTQYF.

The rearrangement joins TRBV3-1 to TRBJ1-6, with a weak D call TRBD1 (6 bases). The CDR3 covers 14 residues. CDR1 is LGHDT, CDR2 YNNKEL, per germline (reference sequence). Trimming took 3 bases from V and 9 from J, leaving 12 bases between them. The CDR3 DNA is TGTGCCAGCAGCCAGCCAGGGGAGAGTTCACCCCTCCACTTT. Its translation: CASSQPGESSPLHF.

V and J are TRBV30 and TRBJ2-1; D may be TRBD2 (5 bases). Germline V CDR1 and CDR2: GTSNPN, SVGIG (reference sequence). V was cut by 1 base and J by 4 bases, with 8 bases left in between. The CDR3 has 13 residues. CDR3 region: CAWSGLNYNEQFF. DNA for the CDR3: TGTGCCTGGAGTGGACTAAATTACAATGAGCAGTTCTTC.

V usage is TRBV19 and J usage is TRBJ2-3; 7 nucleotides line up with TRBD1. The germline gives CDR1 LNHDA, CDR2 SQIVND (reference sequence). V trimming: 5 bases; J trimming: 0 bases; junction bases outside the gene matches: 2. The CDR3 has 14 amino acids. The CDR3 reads CASSPTGSTDTQYF. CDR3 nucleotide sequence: TGTGCCAGTAGTCCGACAGGGAGCACAGATACGCAGTATTTT.

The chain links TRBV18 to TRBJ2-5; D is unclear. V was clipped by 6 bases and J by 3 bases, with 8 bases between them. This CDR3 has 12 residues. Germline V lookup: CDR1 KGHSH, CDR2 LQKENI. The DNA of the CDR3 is TGTGCCAGCTCCCTTAGAGAAGAGACCCAGTACTTC. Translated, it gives CASSLREETQYF.